Below, 7 T cell receptor beta chains from the same sample are listed, as sequenced in a study of cytomegalovirus exposure and HLA in healthy donors. PCR primers comprised 60 Vbeta and 13 Jbeta primers. TCRdb keeps only in-frame clones here, not all; method: immunoSEQ multiplex PCR. In the table there are tens of thousands of clones, roughly 76% of which are singletons. Material: PBMCs. These receptors all come from a man between 60 and 70 years old in good health and CMV-seropositive.

This clone was seen just once. V usage is TRBV6-1 and J usage is TRBJ1-4; D uncertain. The CDR3 contains 12 residues. Germline V gene data show CDR1 as MNHNS and CDR2 as SASEGT. The V end was cut by 4 bases, the J end by 4 bases, with 4 bases between. The CDR3 loop is CASSGLNEKLFF. The CDR3 bases are TGTGCCAGCAGTGGACTTAATGAAAAACTGTTTTTT.

V gene TRBV5-4 combines with J gene TRBJ2-7, with D tentatively TRBD2 (5 bases). Between the trimmed V and J ends, which lost 4 bases and 0 bases, there was a span of 8 bases. This CDR3 has 13 amino acids. Germline CDR1 SGHNT, CDR2 YYREEE (reference sequence). The CDR3 bases are TGTGCCAGCAGCGGAGGAGGCTCCTACGAGCAGTACTTC. Residues: CASSGGGSYEQYF.

The V and J genes are TRBV19 and TRBJ1-2; 9 positions agree with TRBD1. The J segment lost 4 bases and the V segment lost 7 bases, leaving 7 bases of the junction unmatched. Germline loops: CDR1 LNHDA, CDR2 SQIVND (reference sequence). This CDR3 is 14 amino acids long. In nucleotides, the CDR3 is TGTGCCAGTACTCGGGACAGGGACATCTATGGCTACACCTTC. Translation gives CASTRDRDIYGYTF.

In its sample, this clone was seen once. This sequence joins TRBV5-1 and TRBJ2-3; weak D call: TRBD1 (5 bases). The CDR3 totals 15 residues. Germline V gene data show CDR1 as SGHRS and CDR2 as YFSETQ. The V end was cut by 3 bases, the J end by 1 base, with 12 bases between. The CDR3 coding sequence is TGCGCCAGCAGCTCGCAGGGTTTTGGCACAGATACGCAGTATTTT. Translating gives CASSSQGFGTDTQYF.

This clone was detected once. V and J are TRBV6-6 and TRBJ1-4; TRBD1 is a possible D gene (6 bases). Germline V gene data show CDR1 as MNHNY and CDR2 as SVGAGI (reference sequence). The CDR3 is 15 amino acids. V was clipped by 0 bases and J by 4 bases, with 9 bases between them. The CDR3 sequence is CASSYSQGNNEKLFF. The CDR3 bases are TGTGCCAGCAGTTACTCGCAGGGGAATAATGAAAAACTGTTTTTT.

Notes on this clone: A read error may explain this, as a much larger clone is one base away. The chain carries TRBV5-1 and TRBJ1-2; 8 bases are a match to TRBD1. There are 18 residues in the CDR3. V trimming: 4 bases; J trimming: 0 bases; junction bases outside the gene matches: 14. Germline V gene lookup returns CDR1 SGHRS and CDR2 YFSETQ. CDR3 coding DNA: TGCGCCAGCAGCGGGACATCCGGGACAGGATTAGCTAACTATGGCTACACCTTC. Residues: CASSGTSGTGLANYGYTF.

This clone was picked up one time. The chain uses TRBV5-1 and TRBJ1-4; TRBD1 is a possible D gene (5 bases). This CDR3 region has 17 residues. Germline V gene sequence: CDR1 SGHRS, CDR2 YFSETQ. V lost 0 bases, J lost 8 bases, and 20 bases lay in between. The CDR3 protein is CASSLGVGAPGGEKLFF. CDR3 nucleotide sequence: TGCGCCAGCAGCTTGGGGGTCGGGGCGCCGGGAGGAGAAAAACTGTTTTTT.